This TCR beta chain is from a study of blood T cells in healthy people across ages. This CDR3 region has 15 residues. V lost 2 bases and J lost 4, with 14 bases in between. Germline V gene sequence: CDR1 MDHEN, CDR2 SYDVKM. Then a second PCR, running roughly 7 to 11 cycles, was carried out with a sample-barcoded 5' primer and a J-beta primer mix. TCRdb analysed the 5' RACE reads with MiXCR anew, one entry per CDR3 protein. The sample has some 1.5 million distinct CDR3 sequences, approximately 28% seen once; the top ten hold over 7%. This clonotype was counted a few times. Antigen specificity is unknown. For every donor, a draw yielded approximately 9.8 milliliters of peripheral blood. Study-level findings and limits: Researchers report that TCR beta diversity correlated strongly with naive T cell percentage. The study regarded diversity estimates from one million T cells as underestimates.

This TCR came from a woman aged 30 to 39 in good health. The specimen sequenced was blood. This rearrangement joins TRBV28 to TRBJ1-2; perhaps TRBD1 as D (6 bases). The CDR3 here is CASSLPEGGSYGYTF. The CDR3 DNA reads as TGTGCCAGCAGTTTACCCGAGGGGGGGTCCTATGGCTACACCTTC.